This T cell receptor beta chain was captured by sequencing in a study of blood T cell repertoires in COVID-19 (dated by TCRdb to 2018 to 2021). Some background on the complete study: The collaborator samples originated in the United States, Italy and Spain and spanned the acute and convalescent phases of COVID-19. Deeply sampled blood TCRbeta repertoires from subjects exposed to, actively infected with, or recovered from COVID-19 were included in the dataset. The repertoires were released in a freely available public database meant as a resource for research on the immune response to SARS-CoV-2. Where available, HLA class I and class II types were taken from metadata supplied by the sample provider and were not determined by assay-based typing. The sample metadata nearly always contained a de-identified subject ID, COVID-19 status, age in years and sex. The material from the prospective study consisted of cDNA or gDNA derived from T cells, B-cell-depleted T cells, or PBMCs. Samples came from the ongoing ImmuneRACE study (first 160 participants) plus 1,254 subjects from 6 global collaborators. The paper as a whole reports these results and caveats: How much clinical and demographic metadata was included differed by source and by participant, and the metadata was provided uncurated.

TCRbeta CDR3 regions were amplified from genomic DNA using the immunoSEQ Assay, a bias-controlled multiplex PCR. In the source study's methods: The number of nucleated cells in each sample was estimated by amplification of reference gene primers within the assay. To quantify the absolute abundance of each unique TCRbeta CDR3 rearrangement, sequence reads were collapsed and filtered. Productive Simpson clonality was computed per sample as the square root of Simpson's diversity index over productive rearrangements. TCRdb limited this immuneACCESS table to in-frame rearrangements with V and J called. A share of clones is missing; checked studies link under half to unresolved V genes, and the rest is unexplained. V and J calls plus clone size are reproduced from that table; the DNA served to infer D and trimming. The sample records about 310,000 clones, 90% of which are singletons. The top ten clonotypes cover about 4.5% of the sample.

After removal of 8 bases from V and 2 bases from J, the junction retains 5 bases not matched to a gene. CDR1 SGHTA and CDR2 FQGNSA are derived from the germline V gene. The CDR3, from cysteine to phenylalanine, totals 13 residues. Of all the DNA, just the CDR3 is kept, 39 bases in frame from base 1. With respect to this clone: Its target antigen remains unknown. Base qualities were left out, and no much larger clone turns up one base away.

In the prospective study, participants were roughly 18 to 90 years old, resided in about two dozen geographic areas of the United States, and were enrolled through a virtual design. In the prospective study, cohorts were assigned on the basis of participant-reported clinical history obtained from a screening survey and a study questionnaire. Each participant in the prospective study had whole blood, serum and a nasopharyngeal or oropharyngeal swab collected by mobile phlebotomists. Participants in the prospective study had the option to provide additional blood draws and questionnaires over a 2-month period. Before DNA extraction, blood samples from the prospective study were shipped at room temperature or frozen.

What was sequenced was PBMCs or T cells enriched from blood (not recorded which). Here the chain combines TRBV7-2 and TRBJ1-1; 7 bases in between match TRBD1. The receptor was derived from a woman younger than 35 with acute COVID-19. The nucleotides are TGTGCCAGCCTAGACAGGGTCAACACTGAAGCTTTCTTT. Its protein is CASLDRVNTEAFF.